Included here is one T cell receptor beta chain sequence, with context. What it binds is unknown. At one end, the junction sequence differs from germline, possibly due to a read error. This table comes from immunoSEQ multiplex PCR, and its TCRdb copy is limited to in-frame clones, with some not included. The sample includes 40,000 to 65,000 clones, approximately 84% of them seen just once. Germline-derived CDR1 and CDR2 are MNHEY and SVGAGI. This CDR3 spans 13 amino acids. This sample was taken from a study of PD-1 blockade in mismatch repair-deficient tumors. For the study at large: Enrolled about 2013-2016, patients had progressing, pretreated mismatch repair-deficient cancers of about a dozen types. Findings and caveats of the study: After pembrolizumab, tumor-resident clones rose rapidly, then generally contracted before radiologic responses.

Mismatch repair deficiency was confirmed in all patients, by PCR or immunohistochemistry. A few pembrolizumab responders had their TCRs sequenced. The chain has TRBV6-5 and TRBJ2-5; unclear D gene. The source material was peripheral blood, sampled less than 21 weeks after starting pembrolizumab. This TCR was recovered from an adult with mismatch repair-deficient cancer. The CDR3 bases are TGTGCCACCAGTTTACATGTCCAAGAGACCCAGTACTTC. Its protein is CATSLHVQETQYF.